This T cell receptor beta chain appears in the sequencing data of a study of siplizumab effects on memory and regulatory T cells. This CDR3 has 14 amino acids. V was cut by 4 bases and J by 7 bases, with 16 bases left in between. Germline CDR1 and CDR2: SGHDN and FVKESK. Points on this clone: Its antigen is still unknown.

The study, taken as a whole, reports: The suppressive capacity of proliferating Tregs from siplizumab cultures remained unconfirmed.

Only in-frame clones appear in the TCRdb table, and some are missing; sequencing was by immunoSEQ multiplex PCR. The table has 70,000 to 90,000 clones, roughly 93% seen once. V and J are TRBV14 and TRBJ1-2, with D perhaps TRBD1 (5 bases). Sequenced material: CD8+ T cells sorted from blood. This TCR came from a human donor in good health. CDR3 in DNA: TGTGCCAGCAGCCCCGCAGGGCTTATCCTTGGCTACACCTTC. This translates into CASSPAGLILGYTF.